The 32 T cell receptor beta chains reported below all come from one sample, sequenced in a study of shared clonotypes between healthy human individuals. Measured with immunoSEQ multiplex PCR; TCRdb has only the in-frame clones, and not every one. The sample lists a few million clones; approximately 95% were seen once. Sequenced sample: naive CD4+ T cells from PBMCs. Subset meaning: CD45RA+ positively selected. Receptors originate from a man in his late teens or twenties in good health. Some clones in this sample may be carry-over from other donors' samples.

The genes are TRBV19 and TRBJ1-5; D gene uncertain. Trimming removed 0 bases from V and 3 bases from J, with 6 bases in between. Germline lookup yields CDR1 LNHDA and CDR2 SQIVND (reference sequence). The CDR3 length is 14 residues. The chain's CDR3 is CASSIEGYNQPQHF. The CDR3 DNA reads TGTGCCAGTAGTATAGAAGGATACAATCAGCCCCAGCATTTT.

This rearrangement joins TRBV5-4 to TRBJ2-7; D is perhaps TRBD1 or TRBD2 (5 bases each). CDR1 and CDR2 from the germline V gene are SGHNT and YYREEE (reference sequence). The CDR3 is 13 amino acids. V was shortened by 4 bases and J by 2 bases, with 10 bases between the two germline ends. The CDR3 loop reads CASSIGTAYEQYF. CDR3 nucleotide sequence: TGTGCCAGCAGCATAGGGACGGCCTACGAGCAGTACTTC.

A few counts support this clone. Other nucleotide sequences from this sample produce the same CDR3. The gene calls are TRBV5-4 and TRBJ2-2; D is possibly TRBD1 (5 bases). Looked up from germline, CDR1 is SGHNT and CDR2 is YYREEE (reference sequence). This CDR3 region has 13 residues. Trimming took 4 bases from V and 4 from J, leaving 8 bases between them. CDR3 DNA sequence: TGTGCCAGCAGCCCAGACAGCACCGGGGAGCTGTTTTTT. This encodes CASSPDSTGELFF.

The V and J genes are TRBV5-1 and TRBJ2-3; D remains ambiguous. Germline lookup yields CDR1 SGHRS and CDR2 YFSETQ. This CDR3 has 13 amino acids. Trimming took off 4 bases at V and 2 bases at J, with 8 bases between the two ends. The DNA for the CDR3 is TGCGCCAGCAGCGATGGACCCACAGATACGCAGTATTTT. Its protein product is CASSDGPTDTQYF.

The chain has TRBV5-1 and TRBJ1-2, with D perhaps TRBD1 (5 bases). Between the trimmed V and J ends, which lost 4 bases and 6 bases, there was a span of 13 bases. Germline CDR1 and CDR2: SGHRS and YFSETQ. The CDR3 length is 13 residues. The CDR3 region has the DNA TGCGCCAGCAGCCCCACTGTGGGGGATGGCTACACCTTC. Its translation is CASSPTVGDGYTF.

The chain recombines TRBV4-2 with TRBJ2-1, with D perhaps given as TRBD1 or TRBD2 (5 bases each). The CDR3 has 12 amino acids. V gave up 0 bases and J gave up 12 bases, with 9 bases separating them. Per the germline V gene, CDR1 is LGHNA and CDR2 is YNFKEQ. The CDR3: CASSQELGVQFF. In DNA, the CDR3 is TGTGCCAGCAGCCAAGAATTGGGGGTGCAGTTCTTC.

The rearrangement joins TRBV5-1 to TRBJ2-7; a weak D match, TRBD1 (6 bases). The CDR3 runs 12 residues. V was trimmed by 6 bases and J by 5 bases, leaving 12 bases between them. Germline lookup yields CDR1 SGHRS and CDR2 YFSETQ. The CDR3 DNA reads TGCGCCAGCACCGGACAGCATGACGAGCAGTACTTC. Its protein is CASTGQHDEQYF.

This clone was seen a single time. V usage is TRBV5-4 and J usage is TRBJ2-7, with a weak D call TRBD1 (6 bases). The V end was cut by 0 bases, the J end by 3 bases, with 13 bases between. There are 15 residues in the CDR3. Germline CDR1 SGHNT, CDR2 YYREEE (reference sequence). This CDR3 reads CASSLAQGTRYEQYF. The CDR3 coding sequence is TGTGCCAGCAGCTTGGCACAGGGAACTCGCTACGAGCAGTACTTC.

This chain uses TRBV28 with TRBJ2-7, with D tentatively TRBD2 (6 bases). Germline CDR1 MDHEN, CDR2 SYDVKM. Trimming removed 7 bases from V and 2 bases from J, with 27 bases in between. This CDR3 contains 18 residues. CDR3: CASKRFSGSGSSPYEQYF. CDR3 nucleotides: TGTGCCAGCAAACGTTTTTCCGGGAGTGGAAGCTCCCCCTACGAGCAGTACTTC.

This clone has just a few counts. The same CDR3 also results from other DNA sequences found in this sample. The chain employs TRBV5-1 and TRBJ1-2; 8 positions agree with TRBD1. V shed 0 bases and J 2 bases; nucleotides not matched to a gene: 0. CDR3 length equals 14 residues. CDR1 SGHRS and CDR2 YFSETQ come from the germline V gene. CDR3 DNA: TGCGCCAGCAGCTTGGGACAGGGGAACTATGGCTACACCTTC. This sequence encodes CASSLGQGNYGYTF.

The CDR3 DNA is TGTGCCACCACTGTTGGGGGAGGGAGGTACGAGCAGTACTTC. Translated: CATTVGGGRYEQYF. This sequence joins TRBV6-1 and TRBJ2-5; 7 nucleotides match TRBD2. The DNA matches TRBJ2-7 better at its end, which makes the J call doubtful. The CDR3 length is 14 residues. Germline lookup yields CDR1 MNHNS and CDR2 SASEGT.

This CDR3 is CASTPQPSATSYNEQFF. DNA of the CDR3: TGCGCCAGCACCCCTCAGCCGTCCGCTACCTCCTACAATGAGCAGTTCTTC. V and J are TRBV5-1 and TRBJ2-1; D is ambiguous. Germline loops: CDR1 SGHRS, CDR2 YFSETQ. The V and J ends lost 6 bases and 0 bases respectively, with 19 bases between them. This CDR3 has 17 amino acids.

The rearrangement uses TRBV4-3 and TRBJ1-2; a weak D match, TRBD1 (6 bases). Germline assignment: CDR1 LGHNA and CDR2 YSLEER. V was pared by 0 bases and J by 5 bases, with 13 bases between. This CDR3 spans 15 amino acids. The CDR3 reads CASSQDPTGLYGYTF. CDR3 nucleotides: TGCGCCAGCAGCCAAGATCCCACAGGGTTATATGGCTACACCTTC.

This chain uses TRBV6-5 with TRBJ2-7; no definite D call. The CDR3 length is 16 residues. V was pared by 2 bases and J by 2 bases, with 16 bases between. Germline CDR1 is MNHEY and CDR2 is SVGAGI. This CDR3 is CASSYHGPRPAYEQYF. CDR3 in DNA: TGTGCCAGCAGTTACCACGGGCCCAGGCCAGCCTACGAGCAGTACTTC.

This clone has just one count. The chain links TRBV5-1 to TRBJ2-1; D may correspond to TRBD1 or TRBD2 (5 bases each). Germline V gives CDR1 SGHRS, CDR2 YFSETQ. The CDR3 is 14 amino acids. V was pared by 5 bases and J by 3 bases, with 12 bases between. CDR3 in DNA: TGCGCCAGCAGTCACGGGGCGGTCTACAATGAGCAGTTCTTC. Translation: CASSHGAVYNEQFF. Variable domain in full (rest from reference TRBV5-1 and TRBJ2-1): KAGVTQTPRYLIKTRGQQVTLSCSPISGHRSVSWYQQTPGQGLQFLFEYFSETQRNKGNFPGRFSGRQFSNSRSEMNVSTLELGDSALYLCASSHGAVYNEQFFGPGTRLTVL.

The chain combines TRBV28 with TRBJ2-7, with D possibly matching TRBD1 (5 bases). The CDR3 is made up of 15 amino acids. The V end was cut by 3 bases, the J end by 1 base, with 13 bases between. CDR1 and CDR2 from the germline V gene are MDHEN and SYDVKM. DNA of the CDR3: TGTGCCAGCAGTTTTGTCGGTTCAGGGTCCTACGAGCAGTACTTC. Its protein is CASSFVGSGSYEQYF.

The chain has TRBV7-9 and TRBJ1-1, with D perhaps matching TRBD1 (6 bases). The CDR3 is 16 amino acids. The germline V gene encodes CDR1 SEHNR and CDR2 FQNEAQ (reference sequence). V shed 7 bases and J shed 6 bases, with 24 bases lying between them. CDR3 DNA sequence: TGTGCCAGCACCCCGAAGGGGGGGCACGTATGGGCTGAAGCTTTCTTT. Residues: CASTPKGGHVWAEAFF.

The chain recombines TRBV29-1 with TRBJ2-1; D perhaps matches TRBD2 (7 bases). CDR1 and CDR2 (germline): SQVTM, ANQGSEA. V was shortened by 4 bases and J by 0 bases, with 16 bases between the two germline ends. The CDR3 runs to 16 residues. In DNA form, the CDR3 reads TGCAGCGTTGGAATTAGGGGGGGGAGCTCCTACAATGAGCAGTTCTTC. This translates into CSVGIRGGSSYNEQFF.

The CDR3 spells CASSPGLPSEQYF. CDR3 in DNA: TGTGCCAGCAGCCCGGGACTTCCATCCGAGCAGTACTTC. The chain employs TRBV5-5 and TRBJ2-7; tentative D call: TRBD2 (6 bases). The germline V gene has CDR1 SGHKS and CDR2 YYEKEE (reference sequence). This CDR3 comprises 13 residues. V lost 4 bases and J lost 6, with 14 bases in between.

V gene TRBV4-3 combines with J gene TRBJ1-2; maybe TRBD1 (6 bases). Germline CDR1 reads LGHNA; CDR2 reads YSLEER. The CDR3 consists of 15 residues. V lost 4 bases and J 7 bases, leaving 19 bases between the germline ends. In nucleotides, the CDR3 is TGCGCCAGCAGCCGATCTCCGTCCCCAGGGGCTGGCTACACCTTC. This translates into CASSRSPSPGAGYTF.

DNA for the CDR3: TGTGCCAGCAGCTTGGCCGGGACAGCTAATGGGGAGCAGTACTTC. Translating it yields CASSLAGTANGEQYF. The J gene is TRBJ2-7, the V gene TRBV7-9, with 7 bases identical to TRBD1. The V and J ends lost 3 bases and 7 bases, in that order; junction bases with no gene match: 12. CDR1 and CDR2 from the germline V gene are SEHNR and FQNEAQ (reference sequence). CDR3 length equals 15 residues.

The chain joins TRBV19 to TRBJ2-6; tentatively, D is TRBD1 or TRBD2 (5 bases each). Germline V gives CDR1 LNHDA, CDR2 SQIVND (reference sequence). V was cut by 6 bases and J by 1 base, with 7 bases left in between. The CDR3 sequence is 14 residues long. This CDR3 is CASSWGSGANVLTF. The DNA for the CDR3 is TGTGCCAGTAGCTGGGGGTCTGGGGCCAACGTCCTGACTTTC.

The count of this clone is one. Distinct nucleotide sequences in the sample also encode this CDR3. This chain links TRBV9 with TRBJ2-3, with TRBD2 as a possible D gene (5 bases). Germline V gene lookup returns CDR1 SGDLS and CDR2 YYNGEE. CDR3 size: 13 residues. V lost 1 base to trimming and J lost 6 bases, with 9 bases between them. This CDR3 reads CASSVSSGDTQYF. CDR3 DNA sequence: TGTGCCAGCAGCGTAAGTTCGGGGGATACGCAGTATTTT. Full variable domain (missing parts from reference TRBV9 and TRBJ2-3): DSGVTQTPKHLITATGQRVTLRCSPRSGDLSVYWYQQSLDQGLQFLIQYYNGEERAKGNILERFSAQQFPDLHSELNLSSLELGDSALYFCASSVSSGDTQYFGPGTRLTVL.

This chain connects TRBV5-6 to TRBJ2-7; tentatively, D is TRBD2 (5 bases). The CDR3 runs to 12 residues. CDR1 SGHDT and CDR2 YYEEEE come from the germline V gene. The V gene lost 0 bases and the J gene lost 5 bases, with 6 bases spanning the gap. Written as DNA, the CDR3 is TGTGCCAGCAGCTTGGCCGGGGACGAGCAGTACTTC. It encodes CASSLAGDEQYF.

In DNA form, the CDR3 reads TGTGCCAGCAGCTCCCCGGGACAGGGGGGCACAGATACGCAGTATTTT. It encodes CASSSPGQGGTDTQYF. V usage is TRBV5-4 and J usage is TRBJ2-3; the match to TRBD1 covers 11 bases. In germline, CDR1 is SGHNT, CDR2 YYREEE (reference sequence). The junction had 4 bases not matched to a gene; V was cut back by 3 bases and J by 1 base. This CDR3 region has 16 residues.

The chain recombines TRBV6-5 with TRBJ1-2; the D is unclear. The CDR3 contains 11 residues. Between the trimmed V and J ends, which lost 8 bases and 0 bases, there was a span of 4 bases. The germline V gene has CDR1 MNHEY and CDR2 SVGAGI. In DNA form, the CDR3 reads TGTGCCAGCGGACCTAACTATGGCTACACCTTC. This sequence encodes CASGPNYGYTF.

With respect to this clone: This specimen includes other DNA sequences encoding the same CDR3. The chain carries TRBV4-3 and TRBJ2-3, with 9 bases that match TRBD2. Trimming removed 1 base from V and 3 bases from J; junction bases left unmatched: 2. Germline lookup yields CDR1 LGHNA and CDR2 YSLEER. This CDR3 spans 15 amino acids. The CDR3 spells CASSQVLAGTDTQYF. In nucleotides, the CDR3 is TGCGCCAGCAGCCAAGTGCTAGCGGGGACAGATACGCAGTATTTT.

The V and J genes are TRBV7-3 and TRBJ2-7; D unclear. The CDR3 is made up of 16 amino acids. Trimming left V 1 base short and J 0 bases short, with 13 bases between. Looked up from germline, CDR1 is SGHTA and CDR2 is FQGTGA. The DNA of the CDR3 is TGTGCCAGCAGCTTAAGCTACATAGCAGCCTCCTACGAGCAGTACTTC. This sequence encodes CASSLSYIAASYEQYF. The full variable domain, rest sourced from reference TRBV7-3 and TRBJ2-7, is GAGVSQTPSNKVTEKGKYVELRCDPISGHTALYWYRQSLGQGPEFLIYFQGTGAADDSGLPNDRFFAVRPEGSVSTLKIQRTERGDSAVYLCASSLSYIAASYEQYFGPGTRLTVT.

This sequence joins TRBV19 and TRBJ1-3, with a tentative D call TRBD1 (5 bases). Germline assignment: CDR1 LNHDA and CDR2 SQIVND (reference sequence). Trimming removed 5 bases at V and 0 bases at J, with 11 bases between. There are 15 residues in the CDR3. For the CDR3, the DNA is TGTGCCAGTAGTCGGGGCCGCTCCTCTGGAAACACCATATATTTT. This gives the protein CASSRGRSSGNTIYF.

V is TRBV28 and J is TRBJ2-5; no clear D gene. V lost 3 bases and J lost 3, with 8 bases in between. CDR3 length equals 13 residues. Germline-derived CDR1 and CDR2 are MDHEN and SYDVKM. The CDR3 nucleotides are TGTGCCAGCAGTTTCGGCAGGAAAGAGACCCAGTACTTC. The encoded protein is CASSFGRKETQYF.

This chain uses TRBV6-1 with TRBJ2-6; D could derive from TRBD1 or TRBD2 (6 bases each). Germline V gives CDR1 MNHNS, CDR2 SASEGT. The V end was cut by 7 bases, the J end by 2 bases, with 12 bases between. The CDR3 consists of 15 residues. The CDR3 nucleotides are TGTGCCAGCAATTCCGGGGGCACTGGGGCCAACGTCCTGACTTTC. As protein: CASNSGGTGANVLTF.

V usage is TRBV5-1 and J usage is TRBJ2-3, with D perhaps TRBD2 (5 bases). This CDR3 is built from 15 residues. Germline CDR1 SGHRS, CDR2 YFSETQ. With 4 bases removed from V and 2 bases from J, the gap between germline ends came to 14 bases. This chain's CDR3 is CASSTGSGTTDTQYF. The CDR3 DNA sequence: TGCGCCAGCAGCACCGGCAGCGGTACCACAGATACGCAGTATTTT.